This TCR beta chain was documented in a study of cytomegalovirus exposure and HLA in healthy donors. Turning to the study itself: Earlier results showed approximately 110 million unique TCR beta sequences derived from approximately 170 million T cells. HLA-typed donors contributed about 85 million unique TCRs, which were held in an early data release.

Study-level results: Earlier analysis looked at TCR beta V segments, and most were productive about 90% or about 30% of the time.

This clone has only one observation. Its antigen is still unknown. In the PCR, 60 Vbeta and 13 Jbeta primers were used. Assay used: immunoSEQ multiplex PCR; TCRdb lists only in-frame clones, some missing. The sample yields some 180,000 clones, 85% seen once. V dropped 4 bases and J dropped 2; count of bases not matched to a gene: 3. The CDR3 is 15 residues long. Germline CDR1 is WNHNN and CDR2 is SYGVQD (reference sequence). The sequenced sample consisted of PBMCs. This receptor was obtained from a woman in her forties or fifties in good health and CMV-seronegative. The V call is TRBV10-1, the J call TRBJ2-3, with 10 nucleotides matching TRBD2. CDR3 sequence reads: CASSASGSYTDTQYF. The CDR3 DNA follows: TGCGCCAGCAGTGCTAGCGGGAGTTACACAGATACGCAGTATTTT.